Below are 5 T cell receptor beta chains sequenced from a single sample in a study of blood T cell repertoires in COVID-19. The protocol was immunoSEQ multiplex PCR, while the TCRdb copy is restricted to in-frame clones and leaves out a portion. Among around 260,000 clones listed, 86% were seen once. Material: peripheral blood. These TCRs come from a man aged 18 to 29 with active or convalescent COVID-19.

This chain uses TRBV7-6 with TRBJ2-3; TRBD2 agrees at 7 bases. With V trimmed by 5 bases and J by 2 bases, 10 bases remained unmatched. The CDR3 sequence is 16 residues long. Germline CDR1 SGHVS, CDR2 FNYEAQ. The CDR3 DNA reads TGTGCCAGCAGCCGGAGGACCCTAGCGGTCACAGATACGCAGTATTTT. As protein: CASSRRTLAVTDTQYF.

This clone was observed a single time. This rearrangement joins TRBV10-3 to TRBJ2-3, with TRBD2 identical over 14 bases. Germline V gene sequence: CDR1 ENHRY, CDR2 SYGVKD. V gave up 5 bases and J gave up 6 bases; unmatched junction bases: 13. The CDR3 has 18 residues. The CDR3 region is CAISPGLAGGFGMDTQYF. The CDR3 DNA reads as TGTGCCATCAGTCCCGGACTAGCGGGAGGATTTGGTATGGATACGCAGTATTTT.

The genes are TRBV28 and TRBJ2-1; D perhaps matches TRBD2 (6 bases). The CDR3 length is 15 residues. The germline V gene encodes CDR1 MDHEN and CDR2 SYDVKM. V gave up 4 bases and J gave up 6 bases, with 16 bases separating them. CDR3 nucleotide sequence: TGTGCCAGCAGTTACCACTCGCGGGGTGGCAATGAGCAGTTCTTC. Protein sequence: CASSYHSRGGNEQFF.

This chain uses TRBV19 with TRBJ1-5, with 11 bases that match TRBD1. There are 17 residues in the CDR3. Germline-derived CDR1 and CDR2 are LNHDA and SQIVND (reference sequence). J lost 4 bases, V lost 9 bases, and 14 bases had no gene match. The CDR3 DNA reads as TGTGCCAGCAAAACGCGGACAGGGGGCTTAATGAATCAGCCCCAGCATTTT. Its protein product is CASKTRTGGLMNQPQHF.

V usage is TRBV5-1 and J usage is TRBJ2-7, with TRBD2 identical over 9 bases. CDR1 and CDR2 (germline): SGHRS, YFSETQ. Unmatched junction bases numbered 9, after V lost 4 bases and J lost 4 bases. The CDR3 totals 15 residues. As DNA, the CDR3 is TGCGCCAGCAGCCCCTCCTTGCGGGGGGGGTACGAGCAGTACTTC. Translating gives CASSPSLRGGYEQYF.